One T cell receptor (beta chain) is described in this entry. Its target is unknown. The sample originates from a study of shared clonotypes between healthy human individuals. Study-level results: Enrolling few donors narrowed the genetic and exposure-history diversity that was represented.

Replicate PCRs for unsorted PBMC used around 270 ng DNA (approximately 30,000 T cell genomes). Assay used: immunoSEQ multiplex PCR; TCRdb lists only in-frame clones, some missing. The table includes approximately 500,000 clones, approximately 81% detected once. V dropped 5 bases and J dropped 6; count of bases not matched to a gene: 15. Germline assignment: CDR1 LNHDA and CDR2 SQIVND (reference sequence). The CDR3 sequence is 16 residues long. The clonotype comes from a woman in her thirties or forties in good health. Some clones in this sample may be carry-over from other donors' samples. The V and J genes are TRBV19 and TRBJ1-1; 7 positions match TRBD1. Sequenced: PBMCs. The CDR3 region is CASSRRTGPGDSEAFF. The CDR3 DNA reads as TGTGCCAGTAGTCGCCGGACAGGACCGGGGGATTCTGAAGCTTTCTTT.